This is a list of T cell receptor beta chains from one sample in a study of beta chain features in type 1 diabetes. Sequenced by immunoSEQ multiplex PCR; TCRdb stores in-frame clones only, minus some. The sample records approximately 100,000 clones, under 30% being singletons. Sequences were obtained from central memory CD4+ T cells from blood. The receptor source for this set is a woman between 18 and 29 years old with type 1 diabetes. Each CDR3 is given with its conserved first and last residue.

J,V,CDR3
TRBJ1-3,TRBV9,CASSPVTGAGNTIYF
TRBJ1-5,TRBV4-2,CASSQEDRGQPQHF
TRBJ2-5,TRBV18,CASSPNRGETQYF
TRBJ2-4,TRBV5-6,CASSSMSLDIQYF
TRBJ2-1,TRBV6-5,CASSFGLEQFF
TRBJ2-5,TRBV18,CASSPDHRLQETQYF
TRBJ1-4,TRBV19,CASNEGTSNEKLFF
TRBJ1-5,TRBV7-9,CASSLDLGGNQPQHF
TRBJ1-1,TRBV5-8,CASSKFQVQNTEAFF
TRBJ2-1,TRBV18,CASSPPTAGPGNEQFF
TRBJ2-1,TRBV2,CASRWGTGGYNEQFF
TRBJ2-5,TRBV29-1,CSVPDRSEETQYF
TRBJ2-1,TRBV12-2,CASRLLCLAGSNEQFF
TRBJ2-7,TRBV2,CASSGGQGSYEQYF
TRBJ2-7,TRBV7-2,CASNSGTGQGEQYF
TRBJ2-3,TRBV7-8,CASSINRGQADTQYF
TRBJ2-7,TRBV28,CASSPLAGGRYEQYF
TRBJ2-1,TRBV5-1,CASRLALVRNNEQFF
TRBJ2-3,TRBV6-1,CASKEGLAGVNTQYF
TRBJ2-7,TRBV7-6,CASSLVGGGEQYF
TRBJ2-7,TRBV9,CASSVGSGQGDYEQYF
TRBJ1-2,TRBV7-9,CASSLAGRYGYTF
TRBJ2-1,TRBV29-1,CSVARQNLHNEQFF
TRBJ2-1,TRBV11-2,CASSPSTSGRSYNEQFF
TRBJ2-7,TRBV15,CATSPHRGAYEQYF
TRBJ1-2,TRBV12-5,CASGLVLGAGISGYTF
TRBJ2-5,TRBV19,CASSMDTSVAETQYF
TRBJ2-1,TRBV7-2,CASSRPSPGEQFF
TRBJ1-2,TRBV18,CASRGSAGYTF
TRBJ2-7,TRBV7-8,CASSLNEGEQYF
TRBJ2-2,TRBV2,CASRPDTGELFF
TRBJ1-4,TRBV5-1,CASSLGQGRLTNEKLFF
TRBJ2-6,TRBV7-8,CASSPVTVTGANVLTF
TRBJ2-4,TRBV28,CASSGQGRDIQYF
TRBJ2-1,TRBV5-1,CASSFLAGARNEQFF
TRBJ2-7,TRBV30,CAWSGTSGRAKTYEQYF
TRBJ1-2,TRBV7-2,CASSPMGQGFGYTF
TRBJ2-3,TRBV29-1,CSVEGLAGGSTDTQYF
TRBJ1-2,TRBV2,CASITDRNYGYTF
TRBJ2-2,TRBV7-8,CASSVGQGGTGELFF
TRBJ2-3,TRBV19,CASSPRGGQGSGADTQYF
TRBJ2-5,TRBV5-1,CASSLVAGMRETQYF
TRBJ2-1,TRBV5-8,CASSSRGDRGDEQFF
TRBJ1-1,TRBV29-1,CSVVTGLPITEAFF
TRBJ2-1,TRBV7-2,CASSLDGGNGEQFF